Shown below are 9 T cell receptor beta chains from a single sample sequenced in a study of vaccination effects on CD4 cells after COVID-19. Sequencing used immunoSEQ multiplex PCR; TCRdb keeps in-frame clones, though not all of them. The table shows 35,000 to 40,000 clones, with around 74% occurring only once. No cognate antigen is known for these TCRs. Following culture for around 9 days, CD4+ T cells were isolated. Sequencing was performed on CD4+ T cells from PBMCs cultured without peptide, taken before COVID-19 vaccination. All receptors come from a human donor who received a COVID-19 vaccine.

The rearrangement uses TRBV23-1 and TRBJ2-5; no definite D call. TRBV23-1 counts as an open reading frame of uncertain function. The CDR3 is made up of 11 amino acids. Trimming shortened V by 7 bases and J by 8 bases, and 11 bases separated the two germline ends. The CDR3 region has the DNA TGCGCCAGCAATCCAGCGTTAACCCAGTACTTC. It encodes CASNPALTQYF.

This clone has only one observation. The chain uses TRBV7-2 and TRBJ2-7, with D possibly matching TRBD2 (6 bases). The CDR3 covers 13 residues. Trimming stripped 3 bases from V and 2 bases from J, with 8 bases between. CDR1 and CDR2 (germline): SGHTA, FQGNSA. DNA of the CDR3: TGTGCCAGCAGCTTGGGGGAGGCCTACGAGCAGTACTTC. Protein product: CASSLGEAYEQYF.

The chain employs TRBV9 and TRBJ2-3, with TRBD2 matching over 8 bases. Per the germline V gene, CDR1 is SGDLS and CDR2 is YYNGEE. This CDR3 region has 17 residues. V shed 5 bases, J shed 0 bases, and the junction held 11 bases outside the gene matches. CDR3 in amino acids: CASSHSPPGGSTDTQYF. CDR3 coding DNA: TGTGCCAGCAGTCATTCCCCTCCGGGGGGGAGCACAGATACGCAGTATTTT.

V gene TRBV28 combines with J gene TRBJ2-1; 8 bases align to TRBD2. V trimming: 7 bases; J trimming: 7 bases; junction bases outside the gene matches: 12. This CDR3 contains 15 residues. Germline V lookup: CDR1 MDHEN, CDR2 SYDVKM. CDR3 nucleotides: TGTGCCAGCATTTCGTCGGCGGGAGGCCTGAATGAGCAGTTCTTC. It encodes CASISSAGGLNEQFF.

The rearrangement joins TRBV7-9 to TRBJ2-5; D is unclear. Trimming removed 2 bases from V and 1 base from J, with 14 bases in between. The CDR3 has 16 amino acids. From germline, CDR1 is SEHNR and CDR2 FQNEAQ (reference sequence). For the CDR3, the DNA is TGTGCCAGCAGCTTACTGTCGTGGCAGGCCCAAGAGACCCAGTACTTC. Protein: CASSLLSWQAQETQYF.

This clone was seen a single time. This chain uses TRBV11-3 with TRBJ2-1; 7 bases match TRBD2. CDR1 is SGHNT, CDR2 YENEEA, per germline. This CDR3 is 16 amino acids long. The V and J ends lost 3 bases and 0 bases, in that order; junction bases with no gene match: 5. The chain's CDR3 is CASSLERDSSYNEQFF. The CDR3 DNA reads as TGTGCCAGCAGCTTGGAGCGGGATAGCTCCTACAATGAGCAGTTCTTC.

This rearrangement joins TRBV19 to TRBJ2-2; 7 bases agree with TRBD2. CDR1 is LNHDA, CDR2 SQIVND, per germline (reference sequence). The CDR3 length is 15 residues. After removal of 2 bases from V and 4 bases from J, the junction contained 4 bases not matched to a gene. CDR3 coding DNA: TGTGCCAGTAGTATAAGGTGGGGGGGCACCGGGGAGCTGTTTTTT. It specifies CASSIRWGGTGELFF.

The sample holds a few counts of this clone. The chain employs TRBV5-5 and TRBJ1-1, with 8 bases fitting TRBD1. The CDR3 covers 15 residues. J lost 5 bases, V lost 2 bases, and 8 bases had no gene match. CDR1 and CDR2 from the germline V gene are SGHKS and YYEKEE (reference sequence). CDR3 protein: CASSFSGGGGTEAFF. CDR3 bases: TGTGCCAGCAGCTTCTCAGGGGGCGGGGGGACTGAAGCTTTCTTT.

This rearrangement joins TRBV6-5 to TRBJ2-7; D call uncertain. Germline CDR1 MNHEY, CDR2 SVGAGI. V shed 10 bases and J shed 1 base, with 11 bases lying between them. The CDR3 consists of 12 residues. The chain's CDR3 is CATSGRSYEQYF. The CDR3 DNA is TGTGCCACCTCGGGTCGGTCCTACGAGCAGTACTTC.